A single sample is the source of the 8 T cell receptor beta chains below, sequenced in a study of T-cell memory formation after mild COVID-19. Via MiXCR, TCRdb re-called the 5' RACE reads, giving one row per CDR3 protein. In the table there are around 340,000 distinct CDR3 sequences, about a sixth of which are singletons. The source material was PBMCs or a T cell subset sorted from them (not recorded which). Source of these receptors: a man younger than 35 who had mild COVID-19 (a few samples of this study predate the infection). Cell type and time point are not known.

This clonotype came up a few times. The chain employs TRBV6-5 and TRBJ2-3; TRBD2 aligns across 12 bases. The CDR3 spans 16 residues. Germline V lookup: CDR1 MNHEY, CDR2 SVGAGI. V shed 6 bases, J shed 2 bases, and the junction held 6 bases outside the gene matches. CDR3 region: CASSLTSGGPTDTQYF. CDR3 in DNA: TGTGCCAGCAGCCTGACTAGCGGGGGACCCACAGATACGCAGTATTTT.

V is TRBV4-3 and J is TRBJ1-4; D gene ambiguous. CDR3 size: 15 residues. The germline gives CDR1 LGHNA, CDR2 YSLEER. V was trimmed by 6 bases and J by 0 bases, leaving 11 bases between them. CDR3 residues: CASRPTRATNEKLFF. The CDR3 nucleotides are TGCGCCAGCAGACCGACCCGAGCAACTAATGAAAAACTGTTTTTT.

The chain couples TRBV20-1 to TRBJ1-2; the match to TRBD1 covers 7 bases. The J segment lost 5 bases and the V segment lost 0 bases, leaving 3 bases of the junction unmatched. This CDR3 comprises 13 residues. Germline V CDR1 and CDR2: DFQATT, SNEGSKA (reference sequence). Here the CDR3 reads CSAREARGYGYTF. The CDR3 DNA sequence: TGCAGTGCTAGAGAGGCCAGGGGGTATGGCTACACCTTC.

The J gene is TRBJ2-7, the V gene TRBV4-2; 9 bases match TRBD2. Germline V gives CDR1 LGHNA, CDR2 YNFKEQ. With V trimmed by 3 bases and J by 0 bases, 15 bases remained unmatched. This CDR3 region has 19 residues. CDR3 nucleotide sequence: TGTGCCAGCAGCCACCCATCCCTCACAGCGGGGGGCAGCTCCTACGAGCAGTACTTC. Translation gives CASSHPSLTAGGSSYEQYF.

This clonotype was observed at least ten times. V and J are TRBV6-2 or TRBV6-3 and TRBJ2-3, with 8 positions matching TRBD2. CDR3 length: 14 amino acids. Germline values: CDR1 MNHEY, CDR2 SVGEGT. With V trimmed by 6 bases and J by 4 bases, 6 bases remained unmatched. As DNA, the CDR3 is TGTGCCAGCAGCCGAGCGGGGGAGGCAGATACGCAGTATTTT. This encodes CASSRAGEADTQYF.

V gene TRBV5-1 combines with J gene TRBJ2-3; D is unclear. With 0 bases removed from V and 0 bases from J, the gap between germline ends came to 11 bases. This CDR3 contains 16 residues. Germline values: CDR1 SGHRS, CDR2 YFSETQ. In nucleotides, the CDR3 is TGCGCCAGCAGCTTGGCTCGCTTACAAAGCACAGATACGCAGTATTTT. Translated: CASSLARLQSTDTQYF.

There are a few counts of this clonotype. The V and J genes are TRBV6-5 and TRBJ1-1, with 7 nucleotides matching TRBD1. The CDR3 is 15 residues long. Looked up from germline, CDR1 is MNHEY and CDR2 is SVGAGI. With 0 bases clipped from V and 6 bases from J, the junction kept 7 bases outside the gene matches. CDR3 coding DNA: TGTGCCAGCAGTTACTCGACTCAGGGGGGTCCTGAAGCTTTCTTT. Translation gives CASSYSTQGGPEAFF.

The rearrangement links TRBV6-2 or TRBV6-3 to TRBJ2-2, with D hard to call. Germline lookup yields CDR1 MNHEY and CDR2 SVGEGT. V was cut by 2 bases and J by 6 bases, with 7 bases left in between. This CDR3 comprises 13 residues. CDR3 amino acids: CASSYPAAGELFF. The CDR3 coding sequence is TGTGCCAGCAGTTACCCGGCCGCCGGGGAGCTGTTTTTT.